This passage covers 12 T cell receptor beta chains from one sample sequenced in a study of cytomegalovirus exposure and HLA in healthy donors. The PCR contained 60 Vbeta and 13 Jbeta primers. Assay used: immunoSEQ multiplex PCR; TCRdb lists only in-frame clones, some missing. The data show around 170,000 clones, around 68% seen once. The sample was PBMCs. The source is a girl aged 10 to 17 in good health and CMV-seronegative.

The rearrangement uses TRBV4-1 and TRBJ2-7; weak D call: TRBD1 (6 bases). The V gene's germline CDR1 is MGHRA and CDR2 YSYEKL. Trimming removed 3 bases at V and 12 bases at J, with 18 bases between. This CDR3 is 13 amino acids long. CDR3 amino acids: CASSQGRDTASYF. The CDR3 bases are TGCGCCAGCAGCCAGGGACGGGACACTGCTTCGTACTTC.

This sequence joins TRBV29-1 and TRBJ1-2, with 12 bases aligning to TRBD1. The CDR3 is made up of 13 amino acids. V shed 3 bases, J shed 7 bases, and the junction held 3 bases outside the gene matches. Looked up from germline, CDR1 is SQVTM and CDR2 is ANQGSEA. CDR3 nucleotides: TGCAGCGTTGAGGGACAGGGGGCGGGTGGCTACACCTTC. It codes for CSVEGQGAGGYTF.

This chain joins TRBV5-6 and TRBJ2-7; weak D call: TRBD1 (8 bases). CDR3 size: 13 residues. V was pared by 1 base and J by 6 bases, with 11 bases between. The germline V gene encodes CDR1 SGHDT and CDR2 YYEEEE. CDR3 protein: CASSLTGGGEQYF. The CDR3 DNA follows: TGTGCCAGCAGCTTGACAGGGGGGGGCGAGCAGTACTTC.

This chain links TRBV6-1 with TRBJ1-1; D might be TRBD1 (5 bases). With 6 bases removed from V and 1 base from J, the gap between germline ends came to 12 bases. Per the germline V gene, CDR1 is MNHNS and CDR2 is SASEGT. The CDR3 covers 14 residues. CDR3 amino acids: CASSLERGNTEAFF. CDR3 sequence (DNA): TGTGCCAGCAGCCTCGAAAGGGGGAACACTGAAGCTTTCTTT.

The CDR3 DNA follows: TGTGCCAGCAGCGCCAACGGGCTGCGGGGGGGGACCGGGGAGCTGTTTTTT. Translation: CASSANGLRGGTGELFF. V usage is TRBV9 and J usage is TRBJ2-2, with 9 bases lining up with TRBD2. V was clipped by 3 bases and J by 5 bases; unmatched bases: 11. Looked up from germline, CDR1 is SGDLS and CDR2 is YYNGEE. This CDR3 is built from 17 residues.

The CDR3 region has the DNA TGTGCCAGCAGCTCCCTCAGGGGGCAGGGCAACAATGAGCAGTTCTTC. Amino acid sequence: CASSSLRGQGNNEQFF. This chain joins TRBV7-8 and TRBJ2-1; 8 bases map to TRBD1. Germline V gene sequence: CDR1 SGHVS, CDR2 FQNEAQ. CDR3 size: 16 residues. Trimming cost V 4 bases and J 5 bases; bases outside gene matches: 10.

This chain uses TRBV18 with TRBJ2-1; 8 positions agree with TRBD2. Germline values: CDR1 KGHSH, CDR2 LQKENI. After removal of 3 bases from V and 5 bases from J, the junction contained 9 bases not matched to a gene. The CDR3 spans 16 residues. The CDR3, as DNA: TGTGCCAGCTCACCCTCCGTTAGCGGGGACCACAATGAGCAGTTCTTC. Amino acid sequence: CASSPSVSGDHNEQFF. Variable domain in full (rest from reference TRBV18 and TRBJ2-1): NAGVMQNPRHLVRRRGQEARLRCSPMKGHSHVYWYRQLPEEGLKFMVYLQKENIIDESGMPKERFSAEFPKEGPSILRIQQVVRGDSAAYFCASSPSVSGDHNEQFFGPGTRLTVL.

This rearrangement joins TRBV5-6 to TRBJ2-1; 9 nucleotides align to TRBD2. The CDR3 loop spans 18 amino acids. CDR1 is SGHDT and CDR2 is YYEEEE in the germline V gene. J gave up 5 bases and V 4 bases, and 16 bases lay outside the gene matches. The CDR3 loop is CASSERILSGGINNEQFF. The CDR3 DNA reads TGTGCCAGCAGCGAGCGCATTCTTAGCGGGGGAATCAACAATGAGCAGTTCTTC.

The rearrangement uses TRBV9 and TRBJ1-1, with D uncertain. The CDR3 length is 14 residues. The V gene's germline CDR1 is SGDLS and CDR2 YYNGEE. Trimming left V 0 bases short and J 2 bases short, with 8 bases between. The CDR3 region has the DNA TGTGCCAGCAGCGTAGAAACAGCTAACACTGAAGCTTTCTTT. Residues: CASSVETANTEAFF.

The chain couples TRBV5-1 to TRBJ1-1, with D perhaps TRBD1 (5 bases). CDR1 is SGHRS, CDR2 YFSETQ, per germline. Between the trimmed V and J ends, which lost 4 bases and 5 bases, there was a span of 15 bases. The CDR3 length is 14 residues. The CDR3 here is CASSLGRVPTEAFF. DNA of the CDR3: TGCGCCAGCAGCCTGGGCAGGGTACCAACTGAAGCTTTCTTT.

Points on this clone: This specimen includes other DNA sequences encoding the same CDR3. The V call is TRBV30, the J call TRBJ2-7, with D possibly being TRBD2 (5 bases). The germline CDR1 and CDR2 sequences are GTSNPN and SVGIG (reference sequence). V dropped 2 bases and J dropped 4 bases, with 6 bases sitting between them. This CDR3 is 11 amino acids long. The CDR3 DNA sequence: TGTGCCTGGAGTCCGGGATACGAGCAGTACTTC. Amino acid sequence: CAWSPGYEQYF.

This sequence joins TRBV6-1 and TRBJ1-4, with TRBD1 as a possible D gene (5 bases). The ends were cut back, 0 bases at V and 8 bases at J, with 16 bases in the middle. This CDR3 is 16 amino acids long. Germline V gene lookup returns CDR1 MNHNS and CDR2 SASEGT. Here the CDR3 reads CASSEAIGQGAEKLFF. CDR3 sequence (DNA): TGTGCCAGCAGTGAAGCGATAGGGCAGGGCGCAGAAAAACTGTTTTTT.